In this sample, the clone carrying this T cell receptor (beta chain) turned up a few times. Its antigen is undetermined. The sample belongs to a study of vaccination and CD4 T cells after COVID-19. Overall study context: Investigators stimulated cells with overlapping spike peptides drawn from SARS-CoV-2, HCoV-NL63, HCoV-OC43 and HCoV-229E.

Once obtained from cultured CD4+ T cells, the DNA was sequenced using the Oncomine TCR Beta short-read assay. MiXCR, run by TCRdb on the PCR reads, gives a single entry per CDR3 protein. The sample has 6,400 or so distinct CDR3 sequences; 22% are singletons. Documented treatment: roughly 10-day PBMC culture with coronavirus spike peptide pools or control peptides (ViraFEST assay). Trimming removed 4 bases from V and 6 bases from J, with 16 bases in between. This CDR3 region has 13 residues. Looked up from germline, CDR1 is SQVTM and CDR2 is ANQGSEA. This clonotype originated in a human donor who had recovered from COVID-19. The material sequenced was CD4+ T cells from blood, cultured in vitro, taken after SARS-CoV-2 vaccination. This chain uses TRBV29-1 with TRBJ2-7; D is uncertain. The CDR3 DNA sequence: TGCAGCGTTGTTGGGCAGCGTTTCGGCGAGCAGTACTTC. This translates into CSVVGQRFGEQYF.